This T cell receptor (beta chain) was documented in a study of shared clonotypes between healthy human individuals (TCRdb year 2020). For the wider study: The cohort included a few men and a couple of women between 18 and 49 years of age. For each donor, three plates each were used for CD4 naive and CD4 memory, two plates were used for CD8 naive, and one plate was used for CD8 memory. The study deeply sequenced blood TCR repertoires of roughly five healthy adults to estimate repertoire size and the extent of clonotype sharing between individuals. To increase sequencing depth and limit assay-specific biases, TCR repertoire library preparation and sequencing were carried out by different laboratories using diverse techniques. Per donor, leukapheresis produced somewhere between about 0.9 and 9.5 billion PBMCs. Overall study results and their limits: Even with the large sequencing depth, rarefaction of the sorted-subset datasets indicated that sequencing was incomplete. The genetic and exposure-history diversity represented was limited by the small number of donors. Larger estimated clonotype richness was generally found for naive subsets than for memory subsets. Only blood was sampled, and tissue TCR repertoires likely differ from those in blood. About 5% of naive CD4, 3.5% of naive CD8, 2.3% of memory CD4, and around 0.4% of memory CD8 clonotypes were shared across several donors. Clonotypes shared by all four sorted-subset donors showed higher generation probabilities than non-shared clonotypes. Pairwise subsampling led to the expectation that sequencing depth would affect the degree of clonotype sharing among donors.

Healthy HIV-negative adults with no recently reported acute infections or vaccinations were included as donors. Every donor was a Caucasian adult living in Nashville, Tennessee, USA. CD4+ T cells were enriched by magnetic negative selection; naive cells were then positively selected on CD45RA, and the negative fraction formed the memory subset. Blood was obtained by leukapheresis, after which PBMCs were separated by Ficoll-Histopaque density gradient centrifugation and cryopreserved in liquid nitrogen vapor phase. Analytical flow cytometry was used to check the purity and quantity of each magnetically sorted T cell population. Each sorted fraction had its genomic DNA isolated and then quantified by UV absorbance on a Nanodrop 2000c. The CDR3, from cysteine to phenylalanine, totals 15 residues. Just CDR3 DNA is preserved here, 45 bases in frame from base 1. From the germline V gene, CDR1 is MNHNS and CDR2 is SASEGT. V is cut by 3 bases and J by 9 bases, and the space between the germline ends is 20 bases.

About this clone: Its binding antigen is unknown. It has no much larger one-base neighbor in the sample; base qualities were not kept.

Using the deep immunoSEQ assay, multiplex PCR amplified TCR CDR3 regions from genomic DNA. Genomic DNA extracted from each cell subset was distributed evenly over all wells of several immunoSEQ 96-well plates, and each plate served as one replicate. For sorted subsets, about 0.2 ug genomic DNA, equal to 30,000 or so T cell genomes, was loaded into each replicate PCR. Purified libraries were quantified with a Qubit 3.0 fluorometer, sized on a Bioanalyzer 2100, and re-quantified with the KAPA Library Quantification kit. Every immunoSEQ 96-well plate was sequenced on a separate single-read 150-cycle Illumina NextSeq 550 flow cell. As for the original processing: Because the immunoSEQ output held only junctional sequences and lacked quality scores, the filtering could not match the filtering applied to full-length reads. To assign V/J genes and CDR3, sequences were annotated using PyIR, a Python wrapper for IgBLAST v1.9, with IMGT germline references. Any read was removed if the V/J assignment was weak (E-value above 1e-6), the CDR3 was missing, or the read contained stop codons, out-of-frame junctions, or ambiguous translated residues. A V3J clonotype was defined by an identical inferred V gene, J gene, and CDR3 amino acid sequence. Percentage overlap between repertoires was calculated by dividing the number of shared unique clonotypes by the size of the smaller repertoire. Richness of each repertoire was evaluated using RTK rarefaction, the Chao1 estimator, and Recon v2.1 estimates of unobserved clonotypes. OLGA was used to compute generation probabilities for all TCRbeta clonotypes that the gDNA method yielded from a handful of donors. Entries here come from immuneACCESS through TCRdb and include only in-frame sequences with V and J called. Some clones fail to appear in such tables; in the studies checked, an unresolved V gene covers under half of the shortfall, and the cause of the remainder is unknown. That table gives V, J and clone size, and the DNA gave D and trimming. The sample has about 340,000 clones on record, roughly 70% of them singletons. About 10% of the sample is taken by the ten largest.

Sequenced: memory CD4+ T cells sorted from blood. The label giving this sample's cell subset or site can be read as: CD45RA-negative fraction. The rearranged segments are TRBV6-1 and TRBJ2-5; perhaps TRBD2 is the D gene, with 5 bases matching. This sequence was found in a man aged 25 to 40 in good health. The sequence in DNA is TGTGCCAGCAGTGAGCGAATGGACGGACTGGCGGCCCAGTACTTC. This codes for CASSERMDGLAAQYF.